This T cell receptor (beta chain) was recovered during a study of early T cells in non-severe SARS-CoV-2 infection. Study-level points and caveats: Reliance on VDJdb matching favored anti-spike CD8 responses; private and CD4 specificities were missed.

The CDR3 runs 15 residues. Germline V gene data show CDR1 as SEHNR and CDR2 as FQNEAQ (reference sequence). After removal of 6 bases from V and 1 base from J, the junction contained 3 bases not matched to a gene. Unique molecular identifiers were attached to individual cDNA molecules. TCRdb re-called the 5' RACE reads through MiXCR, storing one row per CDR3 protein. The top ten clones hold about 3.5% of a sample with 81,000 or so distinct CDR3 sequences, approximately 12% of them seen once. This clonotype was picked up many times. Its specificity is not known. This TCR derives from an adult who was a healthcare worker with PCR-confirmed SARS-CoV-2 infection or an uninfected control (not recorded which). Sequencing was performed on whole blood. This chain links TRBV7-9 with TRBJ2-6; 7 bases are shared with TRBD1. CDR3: CASSTGESGANVLTF. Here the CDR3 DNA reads TGTGCCAGCAGTACAGGGGAGTCTGGGGCCAACGTCCTGACTTTC.